The 31 T cell receptor beta chains below come from one sample, sequenced in a study of naive and memory T cell subsets. Study-wide points: Especially in CD8 cells, naive repertoires contained a few larger clonotypes, possibly CD45RA-re-expressing memory cells.

Two oligonucleotides, mixed equimolar, formed the beta constant-region primer covering TRBC1 and TRBC2. Four rounds of PCR amplified the ligated cDNA using nested alpha and beta constant-region primers plus SP2. TCRdb recomputed calls from the UMI-ligation and nested PCR reads with MiXCR, one row per CDR3 protein. The sample includes 120,000 to 150,000 distinct CDR3 sequences, roughly 22% seen only once; the top ten take roughly 0.1%. No antigen has been assigned to these receptors. Material: naive CD4+ T cells from blood. These receptors were obtained from a human donor in good health.

CDR3 DNA: TGTGCCAGCTCACCAAAAAGGACAGTGGGTTCTGAAGCTTTCTTT. It encodes CASSPKRTVGSEAFF. The chain joins TRBV18 to TRBJ1-1; tentative D call: TRBD1 (6 bases). This CDR3 region has 15 residues. The germline V and J ends were trimmed by 2 bases and 6 bases, with 16 bases remaining between them. Germline V gives CDR1 KGHSH, CDR2 LQKENI.

This chain links TRBV27 with TRBJ1-1, with TRBD1 identical over 7 bases. CDR3 length: 16 amino acids. Germline V gives CDR1 MNHEY, CDR2 SMNVEV (reference sequence). J gave up 3 bases and V 5 bases, and 12 bases lay outside the gene matches. Here the CDR3 reads CASSPRTGNIDTEAFF. CDR3 DNA sequence: TGTGCCAGCAGTCCTCGGACAGGAAATATAGACACTGAAGCTTTCTTT.

J is TRBJ1-6 and V is TRBV5-1; D is unresolved. The CDR3 runs to 15 residues. The V gene's germline CDR1 is SGHRS and CDR2 YFSETQ. The V end was cut by 1 base, the J end by 9 bases, with 14 bases between. The CDR3, as DNA: TGCGCCAGCAGCTTGTCAGTAGTGTTGGGTTCACCCCTCCACTTT. This codes for CASSLSVVLGSPLHF.

This clonotype was counted ten times or more. V and J are TRBV20-1 and TRBJ2-5, with D perhaps given as TRBD1 or TRBD2 (5 bases each). Trimming left V 6 bases short and J 2 bases short, with 16 bases between. The V gene's germline CDR1 is DFQATT and CDR2 SNEGSKA (reference sequence). This CDR3 has 14 amino acids. The CDR3 DNA reads as TGCAGTGCGCCAGTCCGGGGACGACAAGAGACCCAGTACTTC. Its translation is CSAPVRGRQETQYF.

This clonotype has a count of ten or more. The chain has TRBV11-2 and TRBJ2-7, with a possible D match to TRBD1 (5 bases). The CDR3 loop spans 15 amino acids. Germline V CDR1 and CDR2: SGHAT, FQNNGV. V shed 5 bases and J shed 4 bases, with 18 bases lying between them. Here the CDR3 reads CASSPRQRTLYEQYF. The DNA for the CDR3 is TGTGCCAGCAGCCCCCGACAGCGTACCCTATACGAGCAGTACTTC.

A few counts support this clonotype. The V call is TRBV30, the J call TRBJ1-5; D gene uncertain. Trimming took off 0 bases at V and 5 bases at J, with 11 bases between the two ends. Germline CDR1 GTSNPN, CDR2 SVGIG (reference sequence). This CDR3 spans 14 amino acids. The CDR3 here is CAWSVGLIHQPQHF. CDR3 sequence (DNA): TGTGCCTGGAGTGTTGGGCTAATCCATCAGCCCCAGCATTTT.

About this clonotype itself: One base away lies a much larger clone, so this may be a sequencing read error. The V call is TRBV19, the J call TRBJ2-1, with D unresolved. Trimming shortened V by 8 bases and J by 9 bases, and 17 bases separated the two germline ends. The CDR3 loop spans 13 amino acids. Germline V gene data show CDR1 as LNHDA and CDR2 as SQIVND (reference sequence). CDR3 sequence reads: CASGRTSSSEQFF. The CDR3 DNA reads as TGTGCCAGTGGTCGGACGAGTTCGAGTGAGCAGTTCTTC.

The chain joins TRBV6-1 to TRBJ1-5; D is undetermined. With 5 bases removed from V and 0 bases from J, the gap between germline ends came to 11 bases. The CDR3 runs to 15 residues. Germline-derived CDR1 and CDR2 are MNHNS and SASEGT. The CDR3 spells CASSNDPSSNQPQHF. CDR3 DNA sequence: TGTGCCAGCAGTAACGACCCCAGTAGCAATCAGCCCCAGCATTTT.

In its sample, this clonotype was seen many times. This chain joins TRBV18 and TRBJ2-1; tentatively, D is TRBD2 (6 bases). This CDR3 has 13 residues. V shed 3 bases and J shed 9 bases, with 12 bases lying between them. The germline V gene encodes CDR1 KGHSH and CDR2 LQKENI. The CDR3 is CASSPRGLPEQFF. The DNA of the CDR3 is TGTGCCAGCTCACCGAGGGGACTCCCTGAGCAGTTCTTC.

This clonotype was seen only a few times. The genes are TRBV7-6 and TRBJ2-2, with 8 bases lining up with TRBD1. Looked up from germline, CDR1 is SGHVS and CDR2 is FNYEAQ. This CDR3 has 17 residues. V lost 1 base and J lost 1; bases outside the gene matches: 5. CDR3 region: CASSLGPGQENTGELFF. The DNA of the CDR3 is TGTGCCAGCAGCTTAGGACCGGGACAGGAGAACACCGGGGAGCTGTTTTTT. The whole variable domain, remainder taken from reference TRBV7-6 and TRBJ2-2, is GAGVSQSPRYKVTKRGQDVALRCDPISGHVSLYWYRQALGQGPEFLTYFNYEAQQDKSGLPNDRFSAERPEGSISTLTIQRTEQRDSAMYRCASSLGPGQENTGELFFGEGSRLTVL.

This clonotype was recorded many times. The chain's CDR3 is CASSAPGQSSYNEQFF. CDR3 nucleotide sequence: TGTGCCAGCAGTGCACCGGGACAGAGCTCCTACAATGAGCAGTTCTTC. The chain joins TRBV12-3 or TRBV12-4 to TRBJ2-1; 7 bases match TRBD1. The junction had 7 bases not matched to a gene; V was cut back by 5 bases and J by 0 bases. This CDR3 is built from 16 residues.

This chain joins TRBV5-1 and TRBJ1-2; possible D gene TRBD1, 5 bases. Trimming stripped 4 bases from V and 4 bases from J, with 11 bases between. The CDR3 has 13 amino acids. Germline values: CDR1 SGHRS, CDR2 YFSETQ. The CDR3 DNA is TGCGCCAGCAGCCCTGGGACTGGCTATGGCTACACCTTC. Translating it yields CASSPGTGYGYTF. The entire variable domain, with the rest obtained from reference TRBV5-1 and TRBJ1-2, is as follows: KAGVTQTPRYLIKTRGQQVTLSCSPISGHRSVSWYQQTPGQGLQFLFEYFSETQRNKGNFPGRFSGRQFSNSRSEMNVSTLELGDSALYLCASSPGTGYGYTFGSGTRLTVV.

The chain couples TRBV12-3 or TRBV12-4 to TRBJ1-2; D is ambiguous. The length of the CDR3 is 16 residues. Trimming took 6 bases from V and 2 from J, leaving 19 bases between them. The CDR3 sequence is CASSQIIGPGNYGYTF. In nucleotides, the CDR3 is TGTGCCAGCAGCCAAATTATAGGGCCGGGAAACTATGGCTACACCTTC.

The rearrangement uses TRBV7-3 and TRBJ2-3; D is perhaps TRBD1 or TRBD2 (6 bases each). The ends were cut back, 5 bases at V and 1 base at J, with 10 bases in the middle. This CDR3 has 14 residues. CDR1 is SGHTA, CDR2 FQGTGA, per germline. CDR3 sequence reads: CASSGGPRTDTQYF. The CDR3 DNA is TGTGCCAGCAGCGGGGGGCCCCGCACAGATACGCAGTATTTT.

V usage is TRBV6-1 and J usage is TRBJ2-7, with 8 bases matching TRBD1. This CDR3 contains 16 residues. Germline V CDR1 and CDR2: MNHNS, SASEGT. V dropped 7 bases and J dropped 0; count of bases not matched to a gene: 11. The CDR3 sequence is CASTEPRTGSSYEQYF. CDR3 DNA: TGTGCCAGCACCGAACCCCGGACAGGGAGCTCCTACGAGCAGTACTTC.

The rearrangement joins TRBV14 to TRBJ2-1, with D unresolved. Trimming took 0 bases from V and 9 from J, leaving 6 bases between them. Germline V CDR1 and CDR2: SGHDN, FVKESK. The CDR3 consists of 12 residues. The CDR3 DNA follows: TGTGCCAGCAGCCAAGATTTCGGTGAGCAGTTCTTC. Protein product: CASSQDFGEQFF.

This clonotype was counted a few times. The V call is TRBV28, the J call TRBJ1-3; TRBD1 is a possible D gene (5 bases). Trimming took 6 bases from V and 1 from J, leaving 13 bases between them. Germline V lookup: CDR1 MDHEN, CDR2 SYDVKM. The CDR3 contains 15 residues. The CDR3 protein is CASSRRPGSGNTIYF. The CDR3 DNA sequence: TGTGCCAGCAGCCGCCGTCCAGGGTCTGGAAACACCATATATTTT.

This clonotype was counted at least ten times. The rearrangement joins TRBV29-1 to TRBJ2-1, with 7 bases lining up with TRBD1. Germline V CDR1 and CDR2: SQVTM, ANQGSEA. The CDR3 has 14 residues. V dropped 7 bases and J dropped 4; count of bases not matched to a gene: 10. CDR3 in DNA: TGCAGCGCTTGGGACAGCGTAAGGTACAATGAGCAGTTCTTC. Translated, it gives CSAWDSVRYNEQFF.

This sequence joins TRBV30 and TRBJ2-7; D may be TRBD2 (6 bases). Germline CDR1 is GTSNPN and CDR2 is SVGIG (reference sequence). The CDR3 is 11 residues long. V lost 5 bases to trimming and J lost 3 bases, with 8 bases between them. DNA of the CDR3: TGTGCCTGGGCGGGGATCTACGAGCAGTACTTC. Translating gives CAWAGIYEQYF.

This clonotype was observed many times. The chain carries TRBV7-9 and TRBJ2-6; D uncertain. Germline CDR1 SEHNR, CDR2 FQNEAQ (reference sequence). With 1 base removed from V and 0 bases from J, the gap between germline ends came to 7 bases. This CDR3 has 16 amino acids. The CDR3 bases are TGTGCCAGCAGCTTAGTGTTGGGCTCTGGGGCCAACGTCCTGACTTTC. It codes for CASSLVLGSGANVLTF.

This clonotype has more than one count but fewer than ten. V usage is TRBV27 and J usage is TRBJ1-5; D is uncertain. Germline CDR1 reads MNHEY; CDR2 reads SMNVEV (reference sequence). Trimming took 3 bases from V and 1 from J, leaving 10 bases between them. This CDR3 has 15 residues. The CDR3 DNA is TGTGCCAGCAGTTTTGAAAAGGGAAGCAATCAGCCCCAGCATTTT. Its protein product is CASSFEKGSNQPQHF.

This clonotype was picked up many times. This chain uses TRBV20-1 with TRBJ2-4; D possibly corresponds to TRBD1 (6 bases). V was pared by 5 bases and J by 3 bases, with 14 bases between. The CDR3 length is 14 residues. Germline V gene lookup returns CDR1 DFQATT and CDR2 SNEGSKA (reference sequence). CDR3 residues: CSASRQAGKNIQYF. In nucleotides, the CDR3 is TGCAGTGCTTCCCGACAGGCGGGCAAAAACATTCAGTACTTC.

In this sample, this clonotype turned up many times. V and J are TRBV11-3 and TRBJ2-1; 8 bases are a match to TRBD2. Trimming removed 0 bases from V and 8 bases from J; junction bases left unmatched: 9. The CDR3 has 16 residues. CDR1 SGHNT and CDR2 YENEEA come from the germline V gene. The CDR3: CASSLEGREGRDEQFF. In DNA, the CDR3 is TGTGCCAGCAGCTTAGAAGGTCGGGAGGGCCGGGATGAGCAGTTCTTC.

The chain uses TRBV29-1 and TRBJ2-1; 7 bases match TRBD2. Trimming took 8 bases from V and 3 from J; bases not matched to a gene: 4. Germline CDR1 is SQVTM and CDR2 is ANQGSEA. The CDR3 sequence is 12 residues long. The CDR3 nucleotides read TGCAGCCCGCGGGAGCTCTACAATGAGCAGTTCTTC. Translating it yields CSPRELYNEQFF.

The chain uses TRBV12-3 or TRBV12-4 and TRBJ2-7; TRBD1 matches 7 bases. CDR3 length: 15 residues. The trim removed 3 bases at V and 1 base at J, leaving 6 bases unmatched. DNA of the CDR3: TGTGCCAGCAGTTTGAGGTCAGGGGGTTCCTACGAGCAGTACTTC. Translating gives CASSLRSGGSYEQYF.

This clonotype was detected a few times. This rearrangement joins TRBV5-1 to TRBJ2-1; a possible D gene is TRBD1 (6 bases). Germline V gene sequence: CDR1 SGHRS, CDR2 YFSETQ. The CDR3 has 12 amino acids. V lost 8 bases, J lost 9 bases, and 15 bases lay in between. The CDR3 nucleotides are TGCGCCAGTGAACAGGGTTCGGGTGAGCAGTTCTTC. It translates to CASEQGSGEQFF.

This clonotype was seen ten or more times. The rearrangement joins TRBV12-3 or TRBV12-4 to TRBJ2-6; D not resolved. V shed 7 bases and J shed 2 bases, with 9 bases lying between them. The CDR3 is made up of 14 amino acids. The CDR3 is CASTDFPGANVLTF. The CDR3 bases are TGTGCCAGCACCGACTTCCCTGGGGCCAACGTCCTGACTTTC.

This clonotype came up many times. This chain joins TRBV29-1 and TRBJ2-3; 10 nucleotides align to TRBD1. The CDR3 length is 17 residues. In germline, CDR1 is SQVTM, CDR2 ANQGSEA. The trim removed 7 bases at V and 4 bases at J, leaving 17 bases unmatched. The CDR3 region has the DNA TGCAGCGGGGTTAGGGACAGGGGAATTAGTTGGGCAGATACGCAGTATTTT. This codes for CSGVRDRGISWADTQYF.

The chain recombines TRBV5-1 with TRBJ2-5; 7 nucleotides align to TRBD2. The length of the CDR3 is 15 residues. Germline V gene data show CDR1 as SGHRS and CDR2 as YFSETQ. J was trimmed by 5 bases and V by 7 bases; bases with no gene match: 14. CDR3 bases: TGCGCCAGCTGGGCGGGAGTCTTAACACTGGAGACCCAGTACTTC. It codes for CASWAGVLTLETQYF.

The CDR3 spells CSASGASGISYEQYF. CDR3 sequence (DNA): TGCAGTGCTAGTGGCGCTAGCGGGATCTCCTACGAGCAGTACTTC. This chain links TRBV20-1 with TRBJ2-7, with TRBD2 matching over 9 bases. This CDR3 region has 15 residues. CDR1 DFQATT and CDR2 SNEGSKA come from the germline V gene (reference sequence). V lost 3 bases and J lost 0; bases outside the gene matches: 6.

This clonotype was counted only a few times. V and J are TRBV3-1 and TRBJ1-2; D gene uncertain. Germline CDR1 LGHDT, CDR2 YNNKEL (reference sequence). This CDR3 comprises 22 residues. The V and J ends lost 1 base and 14 bases respectively, with 44 bases between them. Here the CDR3 DNA reads TGTGCCAGCAGCCAAGTTCCCGGCGGAGTTGGGTTTCTAAAGAAATCGGACTATGGTGGGACCTTC. This codes for CASSQVPGGVGFLKKSDYGGTF.